These 19 T cell receptor beta chains were all obtained from the same sample, sequenced in a study of T cells in Graves' hyperthyroidism and ophthalmopathy. Researchers took RNA transcripts and amplified the TCR beta CDR3 regions from them. During a first-round RT-PCR of the TCR CDR3, the HTBI primer set was used. TCRdb called the multiplex PCR reads again in MiXCR, with one record for every CDR3 protein. The sample has about 400,000 distinct CDR3 sequences; about a sixth are singletons. The sequenced sample consisted of blood. These receptors all come from a woman aged 18-30 years with Graves' hyperthyroidism that later progressed to Graves' ophthalmopathy.

This clonotype was counted many times. The genes are TRBV4-3 and TRBJ2-1; D is perhaps TRBD1 (6 bases). The length of the CDR3 is 14 residues. CDR1 is LGHNA and CDR2 is YSLEER in the germline V gene. Trimming left V 0 bases short and J 3 bases short, with 6 bases between. CDR3 coding DNA: TGCGCCAGCAGCCAAGAGGACAGCTACAATGAGCAGTTCTTC. Its translation: CASSQEDSYNEQFF.

The table lists this clonotype with many counts. The gene calls are TRBV20-1 and TRBJ2-7; TRBD2 aligns across 8 bases. V gave up 0 bases and J gave up 1 base; unmatched junction bases: 5. CDR1 and CDR2 from the germline V gene are DFQATT and SNEGSKA (reference sequence). The CDR3 consists of 15 residues. CDR3 sequence reads: CSARDWVAGSYEQYF. The CDR3 nucleotides are TGCAGTGCTAGAGATTGGGTAGCGGGATCCTACGAGCAGTACTTC.

This clonotype was seen many times. The chain is built from TRBV28 and TRBJ1-2, with 7 bases lining up with TRBD1. This CDR3 region has 13 residues. Trimming at V came to 10 bases and at J to 2 bases, leaving 7 bases not matched to a gene. Germline CDR1 and CDR2: MDHEN and SYDVKM. CDR3 sequence reads: CATRDSTNYGYTF. CDR3 in DNA: TGTGCCACACGGGACAGCACGAACTATGGCTACACCTTC.

This clonotype was counted a few times. The chain joins TRBV6-2 or TRBV6-3 to TRBJ1-3; possible D gene TRBD1, 5 bases. Per the germline V gene, CDR1 is MNHEY and CDR2 is SVGEGT. The CDR3 extends over 15 amino acids. Trimming removed 5 bases at V and 7 bases at J, with 18 bases between. The chain's CDR3 is CASSQDGYGGNTIYF. The CDR3 coding sequence is TGTGCCAGCAGTCAAGACGGCTACGGGGGGAACACCATATATTTT.

This clonotype was seen a handful of times. The chain links TRBV4-3 to TRBJ2-3; D is undetermined. Per germline, CDR1 LGHNA and CDR2 YSLEER. Trimming stripped 4 bases from V and 6 bases from J, with 11 bases between. The CDR3 covers 13 residues. The CDR3 sequence is CASSPTPTDTQYF. The CDR3 DNA follows: TGCGCCAGCAGCCCCACCCCGACCGATACGCAGTATTTT.

The sample holds many counts of this clonotype. V and J are TRBV29-1 and TRBJ2-7; no clear D gene. CDR3 length: 13 residues. V gave up 6 bases and J gave up 2 bases, with 14 bases separating them. CDR1 SQVTM and CDR2 ANQGSEA come from the germline V gene. The DNA for the CDR3 is TGCAGCGTCAACCCCGGGTCCCCCTACGAGCAGTACTTC. Its translation: CSVNPGSPYEQYF.

This clonotype has a count of ten or more. The chain carries TRBV29-1 and TRBJ2-7; 7 bases line up with TRBD1. V lost 1 base and J lost 4; bases outside the gene matches: 7. CDR3 length: 14 amino acids. Germline V gene data show CDR1 as SQVTM and CDR2 as ANQGSEA. Here the CDR3 reads CSVEARAGGYEQYF. The CDR3 region has the DNA TGCAGCGTTGAAGCTAGGGCAGGGGGATACGAGCAGTACTTC.

This clonotype was seen many times. An end of the junction does not agree with germline; a read error may underlie this. The V and J genes are TRBV28 and TRBJ1-1; 12 nucleotides match TRBD1. Germline V lookup: CDR1 MDHEN, CDR2 SYDVKM. The CDR3 runs to 13 residues. The CDR3 DNA sequence: TGCGGGACAGGGGGCGGCATGAACACTGAAGCTTTCTTT. Translation gives CGTGGGMNTEAFF.

This clonotype has a handful of counts. The chain has TRBV5-1 and TRBJ2-6; TRBD1 matches at 7 bases. Per germline, CDR1 SGHRS and CDR2 YFSETQ. This CDR3 region has 17 residues. With V trimmed by 6 bases and J by 4 bases, 13 bases remained unmatched. The CDR3 reads CASTKGALGTGANVLTF. CDR3 in DNA: TGCGCCAGCACTAAGGGGGCGCTAGGGACGGGGGCCAACGTCCTGACTTTC.

This clonotype was counted many times. The chain recombines TRBV29-1 with TRBJ1-1; TRBD1 matches 9 bases. V gave up 3 bases and J gave up 5 bases; unmatched junction bases: 7. The CDR3 spans 14 residues. Germline V gene data show CDR1 as SQVTM and CDR2 as ANQGSEA. This CDR3 reads CSVEKGTGSTEAFF. In DNA form, the CDR3 reads TGCAGCGTTGAGAAGGGGACAGGGAGTACTGAAGCTTTCTTT.

This clonotype was counted at least ten times. The chain employs TRBV11-2 and TRBJ2-2; 8 bases align to TRBD2. Per germline, CDR1 SGHAT and CDR2 FQNNGV. This CDR3 spans 16 amino acids. Trimming at V came to 0 bases and at J to 10 bases, leaving 10 bases not matched to a gene. CDR3 residues: CASSLDDGRGFLELFF. CDR3 sequence (DNA): TGTGCCAGCAGCTTAGACGACGGGAGGGGTTTCCTGGAGCTGTTTTTT. Complete variable domain (other parts from reference TRBV11-2 and TRBJ2-2): EAGVAQSPRYKIIEKRQSVAFWCNPISGHATLYWYQQILGQGPKLLIQFQNNGVVDDSQLPKDRFSAERLKGVDSTLKIQPAKLEDSAVYLCASSLDDGRGFLELFFGEGSRLTVL.

This clonotype was seen ten or more times. The CDR3 spells CASSEATGWGSYEQYF. The CDR3, as DNA: TGTGCCAGCAGTGAAGCGACAGGTTGGGGTTCCTACGAGCAGTACTTC. The chain uses TRBV6-1 and TRBJ2-7, with D maybe TRBD1 (6 bases). Trimming cost V 0 bases and J 1 base, with 13 bases left between them. The CDR3 has 16 amino acids. Per germline, CDR1 MNHNS and CDR2 SASEGT.

Many counts were recorded for this clonotype. CDR3 protein: CASSTPGPELAEAFF. DNA for the CDR3: TGTGCCAGCAGTACCCCGGGACCGGAATTGGCTGAAGCTTTCTTT. The chain couples TRBV6-2 or TRBV6-3 to TRBJ1-1, with TRBD1 as a possible D gene (5 bases). This CDR3 comprises 15 residues. The germline V gene has CDR1 MNHEY and CDR2 SVGEGT. V lost 5 bases, J lost 6 bases, and 19 bases lay in between.

The gene calls are TRBV4-3 and TRBJ2-7; D unresolved. This CDR3 has 15 residues. Per germline, CDR1 LGHNA and CDR2 YSLEER. Trimming left V 0 bases short and J 0 bases short, with 9 bases between. CDR3 nucleotide sequence: TGCGCCAGCAGCCAAGAGTTCATATACTCCTACGAGCAGTACTTC. This codes for CASSQEFIYSYEQYF.

Only a few counts were recorded for this clonotype. This rearrangement joins TRBV5-4 to TRBJ2-7, with unresolved D. CDR1 is SGHNT, CDR2 YYREEE, per germline (reference sequence). V was cut by 0 bases and J by 6 bases, with 10 bases left in between. CDR3 length: 13 amino acids. The CDR3 is CASSLDPLSEQYF. The CDR3, as DNA: TGTGCCAGCAGCTTGGACCCCCTTTCCGAGCAGTACTTC.

As concerns this clonotype: A much larger clone lies one base from this, so it may be a read error. The chain employs TRBV18 and TRBJ2-3; possibly TRBD2 for D (6 bases). CDR3 size: 16 residues. From germline, CDR1 is KGHSH and CDR2 LQKENI. The CDR3 region is CTSSPPPGSVADTQYF. CDR3 nucleotide sequence: TGTACCAGCTCACCACCCCCCGGGAGTGTCGCAGATACGCAGTATTTT.

Points on this clonotype: A single base separates this from a much larger clone, so it may be a read error. J is TRBJ1-4 and V is TRBV18; possible D gene TRBD1, 5 bases. The V and J ends lost 5 bases and 4 bases respectively, with 11 bases between them. The CDR3 length is 14 residues. The V gene's germline CDR1 is KGHSH and CDR2 LQKENI. DNA for the CDR3: TGTGCCAGCTCAGCAAGGGGAAGTAATGAAAAACTGTTTTTT. Translation: CASSARGSNEKLFF. The variable domain in full, completed from reference TRBV18 and TRBJ1-4, reads NAGVMQNPRHLVRRRGQEARLRCSPMKGHSHVYWYRQLPEEGLKFMVYLQKENIIDESGMPKERFSAEFPKEGPSILRIQQVVRGDSAAYFCASSARGSNEKLFFGSGTQLSVL.

In the case of this clonotype: A clone one base away is much larger, so this may be a read error. This sequence joins TRBV7-2 and TRBJ2-7, with TRBD2 identical over 9 bases. The CDR3 contains 15 residues. CDR1 and CDR2 from the germline V gene are SGHTA and FQGNSA. The CDR3 bases are TGTGCCAGCAGCTTAGCTAGCGGGAGTGACTACGAGCCGTACTTC. It encodes CASSLASGSDYEPYF.

The chain recombines TRBV7-9 with TRBJ2-6; D call uncertain. Deletions cut 5 bases from V and 2 bases from J, with 19 bases between. Germline V CDR1 and CDR2: SEHNR, FQNEAQ (reference sequence). The CDR3 is made up of 18 amino acids. The DNA of the CDR3 is TGTGCCAGCAGCCCCTGGGCAGGATCCCTCCCTGGGGCCAACGTCCTGACTTTC. It yields the protein CASSPWAGSLPGANVLTF.